A selection of T cell receptor beta chains follows, all from one sample in a study of cytomegalovirus exposure and HLA in healthy donors. TCRdb's copy holds only in-frame clones and misses some; the assay was immunoSEQ multiplex PCR. The sample yields 100,000 to 150,000 clones, 78% seen once. Sequencing used PBMCs. The receptors come from a woman aged 40 to 50 in good health and CMV-seronegative. Both conserved end residues are part of each CDR3. A D gene is named only where the DNA matches it firmly.

TRBV9	TRBD1	CASSGRQGVFEKLFF
TRBV18	.	CASSPYRTTGVLGDTQYF
TRBV5-4	.	CASSPGGLVGMNTEAFF
TRBV18	TRBD1	CASLRDSNNEKLFF
TRBV5-6	TRBD1	CASSLGTGGDGYTF
TRBV6-5	.	CASRTQGGTEAFF
TRBV5-5	.	CASSRSQANTEAFF
TRBV6-5	.	CASSYLGKGANGLTF
TRBV30	TRBD2	CAWSITSGGVFPDTQYF
TRBV30	.	CAWSGLVGVTGELFF
TRBV9	TRBD1	CASSAGTGQYNEQFF
TRBV27	.	CASGRADTQYF
TRBV5-4	.	CASSLGGYEQYF
TRBV5-1	TRBD1	CASSPGTGEIRYTF
TRBV6-5	.	CASRTVGYGYTF
TRBV19	TRBD1	CASSQGQSYNEQFF
TRBV29-1	TRBD1	CSVEQGAGEQYF
TRBV20-1	.	CSAVFSTEAFF